This is a list of T cell receptor beta chains from one sample in a study of neurological immune-mediated disorders. A single record per CDR3 protein comes from TCRdb applying MiXCR to the 5' RACE reads. The data hold about 27,000 distinct CDR3 sequences, with under 25% observed a single time. The sample consisted of PBMCs. Source of these receptors: a woman aged 55-70 years in good health. Both conserved end residues are part of each CDR3. The D gene is left open where the match is weak. Not every row has a clone size; where given, it reads once, few, many or a size class.

clone_size j_call d_call v_call cdr3_aa cdr3_nt
many TRBJ2-7 TRBD2 TRBV28 CASTLSSGINSYEQYF TGTGCCAGCACTCTCTCCAGCGGGATCAACTCCTACGAGCAGTACTTC
. TRBJ1-2 TRBD1 TRBV5-1 CASSQGASNYGYTF TGCGCCAGCAGCCAGGGGGCGTCTAACTATGGCTACACCTTC
many TRBJ2-7 . TRBV28 CASSLGSSAKSREQYF TGTGCCAGCAGTTTGGGGTCTAGCGCCAAATCCCGCGAGCAGTACTTC
many TRBJ1-6 TRBD1 TRBV7-2 CASNQGGISPLHF TGTGCCAGCAATCAGGGGGGGATCTCACCCCTCCACTTT
many TRBJ2-5 . TRBV2 CASTGLQETQYF TGTGCCAGCACCGGCCTCCAAGAGACCCAGTACTTC
many TRBJ2-1 TRBD2 TRBV5-5 CASSLGTSFRYNEQFF TGTGCCAGCAGCTTGGGGACTAGCTTCCGCTACAATGAGCAGTTCTTC
many TRBJ2-2 . TRBV6-1 CASSESVRHGTGELFF TGTGCCAGCAGTGAAAGTGTTAGGCACGGCACCGGGGAGCTGTTTTTT
many TRBJ2-5 TRBD1 TRBV2 CASSERDRDFGETQYF TGTGCCAGCAGTGAAAGGGACAGGGACTTCGGAGAGACCCAGTACTTC
many TRBJ1-5 TRBD1 TRBV6-6 CASDWTGGKGQPQHF TGTGCCAGTGACTGGACAGGGGGTAAGGGACAGCCCCAGCATTTT
many TRBJ2-7 . TRBV3-1 CASSQESGEIYEQYF TGTGCCAGCAGCCAAGAATCGGGGGAGATCTACGAGCAGTACTTC
many TRBJ2-7 . TRBV5-5 CASSLTGNYEQYF TGTGCCAGCAGCTTGACAGGAAACTACGAGCAGTACTTC
. TRBJ2-2 TRBD2 TRBV7-8 CASSPRGSGSFAGELFF TGTGCCAGCAGCCCCCGCGGTAGCGGGAGTTTCGCCGGGGAGCTGTTTTTT
many TRBJ2-2 . TRBV7-3 CASSLSGGSYTGELFF TGTGCCAGCAGCTTATCGGGCGGGTCCTACACCGGGGAGCTGTTTTTT
many TRBJ2-3 . TRBV7-6 CASSLAGGGDTQYF TGTGCCAGCAGCTTAGCAGGAGGGGGGGATACGCAGTATTTT
many TRBJ2-7 . TRBV29-1 CSVEVEGGSEQYF TGCAGCGTTGAGGTGGAGGGTGGATCCGAGCAGTACTTC
many TRBJ2-7 . TRBV7-2 CASSSHYEQYF TGTGCCAGCAGCTCCCACTACGAGCAGTACTTC
many TRBJ2-3 . TRBV5-1 CASSFGGANSDTQYF TGCGCCAGCAGCTTTGGGGGAGCTAACTCAGATACGCAGTATTTT
. TRBJ2-1 TRBD1 TRBV20-1 CSATGTASSYNEQFF TGCAGTGCTACCGGGACAGCGAGCTCCTACAATGAGCAGTTCTTC
. TRBJ1-1 TRBD1 TRBV19 CASSKTGGKAEAFF TGTGCCAGTAGTAAGACAGGGGGCAAGGCTGAAGCTTTCTTT
many TRBJ2-5 . TRBV5-1 CASSSTGTQEETQYF TGCGCCAGCAGCTCCACCGGGACACAAGAAGAGACCCAGTACTTC
many TRBJ1-3 TRBD1 TRBV7-2 CASSFTGGSGNTIYF TGTGCCAGCAGCTTTACAGGGGGCTCTGGAAACACCATATATTTT
many TRBJ2-2 . TRBV5-1 CASSSLGTSNTGELFF TGCGCCAGCAGCTCGCTAGGTACAAGTAACACCGGGGAGCTGTTTTTT
many TRBJ2-1 . TRBV5-1 CASSLGRLGDEQFF TGCGCCAGCAGCTTGGGGCGACTTGGGGATGAGCAGTTCTTT
once TRBJ2-7 TRBD2 TRBV7-8 CASSPRISGEYEQYF TGTGCCAGCAGCCCCAGGATTAGCGGGGAGTACGAGCAGTACTTC
. TRBJ2-5 . TRBV24-1 CATSEGLETQYF TGTGCCACCAGTGAGGGACTAGAGACCCAGTACTTC
few TRBJ2-5 . TRBV5-5 CASSSGPLQETQYF TGTGCCAGCAGCTCGGGACCGCTACAAGAGACCCAGTACTTC
many TRBJ1-1 . TRBV7-2 CASSLERNTEAFF TGTGCCAGCAGCTTAGAAAGAAACACTGAAGCTTTCTTT
many TRBJ2-1 . TRBV7-3 CASSSTSVKMGNEQFF TGTGCCAGCAGCTCGACTAGTGTGAAAATGGGCAATGAGCAGTTCTTC
many TRBJ2-1 . TRBV6-5 CASTRSPYNEQFF TGTGCCAGCACTAGATCCCCTTACAATGAGCAGTTCTTC
many TRBJ2-7 . TRBV6-2/TRBV6-3 CASSSTSYEQYF TGTGCCAGCAGTTCTACGAGCTACGAGCAGTACTTC
many TRBJ2-7 . TRBV14 CASSQDIAGPYEQYF TGTGCCAGCAGCCAAGATATCGCGGGCCCCTACGAGCAGTACTTC
many TRBJ1-5 TRBD1 TRBV6-1 CASTQGTFIGNQPQHF TGTGCCAGCACACAGGGGACCTTTATCGGCAATCAGCCCCAGCATTTT
many TRBJ2-7 TRBD1 TRBV29-1 CSVGQGAGEQYF TGCAGCGTTGGACAGGGGGCGGGCGAGCAGTACTTC
many TRBJ2-1 TRBD2 TRBV7-2 CASSTSGLAGGHNEQFF TGTGCCAGCAGCACCTCGGGACTAGCGGGGGGGCACAATGAGCAGTTCTTC
many TRBJ2-7 TRBD1 TRBV5-1 CASSVQGANYEQYF TGCGCCAGCAGCGTGCAGGGGGCGAACTACGAGCAGTACTTC
many TRBJ2-1 TRBD2 TRBV4-2 CASRTGAGAYNEQFF TGTGCCAGCCGTACGGGTGCGGGAGCCTACAATGAGCAGTTCTTC
many TRBJ1-6 . TRBV3-1 CASSQELWSYNNSPLHF TGTGCCAGCAGCCAAGAGCTGTGGAGCTACAATAATTCACCCCTCCACTTT
many TRBJ1-2 . TRBV5-1 CASSPGGTGNNYGYTF TGCGCCAGCAGTCCTGGGGGAACAGGAAATAACTATGGCTACACCTTC
many TRBJ2-7 TRBD2 TRBV7-2 CASSARGSWEQYF TGTGCCAGCAGCGCGCGGGGGAGTTGGGAGCAGTACTTC
many TRBJ2-7 TRBD2 TRBV20-1 CSAHTPMGTSFREQYF TGCAGTGCTCACACACCCATGGGGACTAGTTTTCGGGAGCAGTACTTC